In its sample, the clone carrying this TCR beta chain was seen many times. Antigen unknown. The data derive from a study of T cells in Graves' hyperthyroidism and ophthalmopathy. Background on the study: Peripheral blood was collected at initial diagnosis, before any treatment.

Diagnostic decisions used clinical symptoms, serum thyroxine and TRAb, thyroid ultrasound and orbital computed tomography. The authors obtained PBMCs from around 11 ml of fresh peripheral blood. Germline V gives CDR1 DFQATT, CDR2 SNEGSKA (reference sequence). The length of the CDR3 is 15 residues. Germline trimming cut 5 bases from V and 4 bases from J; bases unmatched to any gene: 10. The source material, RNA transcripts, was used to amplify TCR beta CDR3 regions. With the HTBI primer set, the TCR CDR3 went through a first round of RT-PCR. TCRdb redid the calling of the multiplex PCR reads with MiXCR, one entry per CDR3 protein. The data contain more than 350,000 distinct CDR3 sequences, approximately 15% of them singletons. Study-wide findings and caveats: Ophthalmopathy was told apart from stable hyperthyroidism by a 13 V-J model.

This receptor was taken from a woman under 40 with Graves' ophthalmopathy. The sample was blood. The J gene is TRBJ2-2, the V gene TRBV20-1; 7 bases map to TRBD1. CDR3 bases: TGCAGTGCTCCCAACAGGGGCGACTCCACCGGGGAGCTGTTTTTT. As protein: CSAPNRGDSTGELFF.